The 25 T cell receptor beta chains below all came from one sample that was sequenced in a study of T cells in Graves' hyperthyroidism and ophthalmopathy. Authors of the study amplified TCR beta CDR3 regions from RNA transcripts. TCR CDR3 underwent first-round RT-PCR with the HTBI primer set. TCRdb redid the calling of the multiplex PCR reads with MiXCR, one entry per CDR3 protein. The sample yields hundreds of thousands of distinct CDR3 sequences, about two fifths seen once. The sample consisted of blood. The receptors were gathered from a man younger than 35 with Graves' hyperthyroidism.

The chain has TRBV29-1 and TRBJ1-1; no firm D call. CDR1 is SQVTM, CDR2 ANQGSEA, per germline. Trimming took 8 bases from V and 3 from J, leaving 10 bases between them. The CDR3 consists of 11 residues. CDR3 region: CSSNKDTEAFF. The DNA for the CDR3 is TGCAGCTCGAACAAGGACACTGAAGCTTTCTTT.

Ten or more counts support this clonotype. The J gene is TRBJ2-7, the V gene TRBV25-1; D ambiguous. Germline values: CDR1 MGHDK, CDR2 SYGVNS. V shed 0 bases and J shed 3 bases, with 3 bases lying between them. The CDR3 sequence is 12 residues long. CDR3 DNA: TGTGCCAGCAGTGAATATCACTACGAGCAGTACTTC. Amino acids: CASSEYHYEQYF.

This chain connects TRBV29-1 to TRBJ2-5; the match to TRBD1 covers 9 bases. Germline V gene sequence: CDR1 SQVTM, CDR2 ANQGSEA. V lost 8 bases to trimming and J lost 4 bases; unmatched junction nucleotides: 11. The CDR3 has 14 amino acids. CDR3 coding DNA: TGCAGCTCACCACGGGACAGGGAGTCAGAGACCCAGTACTTC. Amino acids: CSSPRDRESETQYF.

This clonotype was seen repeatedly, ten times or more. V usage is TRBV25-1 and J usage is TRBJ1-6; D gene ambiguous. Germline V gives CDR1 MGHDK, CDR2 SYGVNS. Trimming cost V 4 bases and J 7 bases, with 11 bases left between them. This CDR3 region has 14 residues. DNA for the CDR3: TGTGCCAGCAGTGGGCGAAAAGGGAATTCACCCCTCCACTTT. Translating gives CASSGRKGNSPLHF.

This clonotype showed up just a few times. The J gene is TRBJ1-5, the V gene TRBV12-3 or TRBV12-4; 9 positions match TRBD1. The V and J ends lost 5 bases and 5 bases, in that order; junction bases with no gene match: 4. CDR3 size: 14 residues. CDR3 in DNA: TGTGCCAGCAGTGGACAGGGGTTGGATCAGCCCCAGCATTTT. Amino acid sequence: CASSGQGLDQPQHF.

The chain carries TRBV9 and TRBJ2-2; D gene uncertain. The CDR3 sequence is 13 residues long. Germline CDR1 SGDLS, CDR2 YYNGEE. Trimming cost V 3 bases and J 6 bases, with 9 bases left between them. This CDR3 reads CASSAVRAGELFF. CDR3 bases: TGTGCCAGCAGCGCAGTCCGAGCCGGGGAGCTGTTTTTT. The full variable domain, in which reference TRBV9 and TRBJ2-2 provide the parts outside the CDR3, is DSGVTQTPKHLITATGQRVTLRCSPRSGDLSVYWYQQSLDQGLQFLIQYYNGEERAKGNILERFSAQQFPDLHSELNLSSLELGDSALYFCASSAVRAGELFFGEGSRLTVL.

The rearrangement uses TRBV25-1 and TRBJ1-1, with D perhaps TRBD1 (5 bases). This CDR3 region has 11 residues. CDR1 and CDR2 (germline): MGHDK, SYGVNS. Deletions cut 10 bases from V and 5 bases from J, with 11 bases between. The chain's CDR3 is CATHWGTEAFF. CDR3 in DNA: TGTGCCACCCACTGGGGGACTGAAGCTTTCTTT.

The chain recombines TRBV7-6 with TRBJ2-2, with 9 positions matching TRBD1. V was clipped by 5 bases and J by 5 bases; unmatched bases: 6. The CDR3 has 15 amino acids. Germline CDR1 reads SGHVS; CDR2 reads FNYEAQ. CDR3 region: CASSQTGGETGELFF. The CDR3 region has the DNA TGTGCCAGCAGCCAAACAGGGGGCGAGACCGGGGAGCTGTTTTTT.

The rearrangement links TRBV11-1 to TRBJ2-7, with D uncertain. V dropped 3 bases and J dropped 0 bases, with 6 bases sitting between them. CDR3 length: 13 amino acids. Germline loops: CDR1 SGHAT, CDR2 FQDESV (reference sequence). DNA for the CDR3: TGTGCCAGCAGCTTCCCACACTCCTACGAGCAGTACTTC. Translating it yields CASSFPHSYEQYF.

CDR3 residues: CSYYDRGFGYTF. DNA for the CDR3: TGCAGCTACTATGACAGGGGATTCGGCTACACCTTC. This chain links TRBV29-1 with TRBJ1-2; 8 nucleotides match TRBD1. CDR1 and CDR2 from the germline V gene are SQVTM and ANQGSEA. The CDR3 extends over 12 amino acids. V lost 8 bases, J lost 8 bases, and 10 bases stayed unmatched.

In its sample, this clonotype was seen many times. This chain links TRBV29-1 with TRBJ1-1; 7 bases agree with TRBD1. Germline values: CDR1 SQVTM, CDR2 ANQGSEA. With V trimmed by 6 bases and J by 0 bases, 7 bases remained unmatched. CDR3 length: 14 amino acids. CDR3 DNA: TGCAGCGTCGCGGGACAGTACATGAACACTGAAGCTTTCTTT. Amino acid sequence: CSVAGQYMNTEAFF.

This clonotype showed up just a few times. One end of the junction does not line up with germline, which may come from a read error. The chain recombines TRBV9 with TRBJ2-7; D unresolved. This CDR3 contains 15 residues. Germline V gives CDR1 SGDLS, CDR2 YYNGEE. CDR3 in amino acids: CASSQGRATSYEQYF. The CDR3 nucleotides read TGCGCCAGCAGCCAAGGTCGGGCCACCTCCTACGAGCAGTACTTC. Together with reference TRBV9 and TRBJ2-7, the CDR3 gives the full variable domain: DSGVTQTPKHLITATGQRVTLRCSPRSGDLSVYWYQQSLDQGLQFLIQYYNGEERAKGNILERFSAQQFPDLHSELNLSSLELGDSALYFCASSQGRATSYEQYFGPGTRLTVT.

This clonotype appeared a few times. For the CDR3, the DNA is TGTGCCAGCAAACAAAACAGGCTTCTCCAAGAGACCCAGTACTTC. Encoded protein: CASKQNRLLQETQYF. The chain links TRBV10-3 to TRBJ2-5; D is perhaps TRBD1 (5 bases). V was trimmed by 10 bases and J by 1 base, leaving 19 bases between them. Germline assignment: CDR1 ENHRY and CDR2 SYGVKD. The CDR3 runs 15 residues.

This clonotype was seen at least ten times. This CDR3 is CASSERSRTGLEEKLFF. The CDR3 DNA follows: TGTGCCAGCAGTGAACGGTCCCGGACAGGGTTAGAAGAAAAACTGTTTTTT. The chain employs TRBV25-1 and TRBJ1-4, with 8 bases aligning to TRBD1. V lost 2 bases and J lost 8; bases outside the gene matches: 13. CDR3 length: 17 amino acids. The germline V gene has CDR1 MGHDK and CDR2 SYGVNS.

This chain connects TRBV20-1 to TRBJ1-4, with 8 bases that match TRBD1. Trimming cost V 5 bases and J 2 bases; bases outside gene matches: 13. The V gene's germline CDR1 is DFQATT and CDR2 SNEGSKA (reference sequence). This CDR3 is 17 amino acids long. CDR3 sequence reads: CSAQGTGRMSTNEKLFF. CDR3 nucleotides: TGCAGTGCTCAGGGGACAGGCCGGATGTCCACTAATGAAAAACTGTTTTTT.

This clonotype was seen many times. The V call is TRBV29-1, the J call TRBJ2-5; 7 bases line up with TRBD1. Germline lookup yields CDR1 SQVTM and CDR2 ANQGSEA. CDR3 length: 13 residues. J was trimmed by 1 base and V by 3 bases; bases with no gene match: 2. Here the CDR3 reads CSVDWDSQETQYF. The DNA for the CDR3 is TGCAGCGTTGATTGGGACAGCCAAGAGACCCAGTACTTC.

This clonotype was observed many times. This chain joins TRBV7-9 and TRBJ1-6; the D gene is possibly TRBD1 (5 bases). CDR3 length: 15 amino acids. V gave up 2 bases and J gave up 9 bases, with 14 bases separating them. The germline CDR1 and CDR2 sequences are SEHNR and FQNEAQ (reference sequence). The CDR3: CASSLLGREVSPLHF. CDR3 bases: TGTGCCAGCAGCTTACTCGGCAGGGAGGTTTCACCCCTCCACTTT.

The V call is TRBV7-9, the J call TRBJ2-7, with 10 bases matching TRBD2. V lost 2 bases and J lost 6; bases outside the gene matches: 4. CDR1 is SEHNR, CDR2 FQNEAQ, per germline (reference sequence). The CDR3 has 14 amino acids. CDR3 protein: CASSLMGLAREQYF. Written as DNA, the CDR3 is TGTGCCAGCAGCTTAATGGGACTAGCGCGCGAGCAGTACTTC.

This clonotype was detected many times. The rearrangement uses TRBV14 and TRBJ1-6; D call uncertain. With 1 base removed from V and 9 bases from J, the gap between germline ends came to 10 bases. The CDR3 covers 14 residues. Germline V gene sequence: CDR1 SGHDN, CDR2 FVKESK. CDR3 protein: CASSQARQTSPLHF. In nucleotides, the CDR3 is TGTGCCAGCAGCCAAGCTAGGCAGACTTCACCCCTCCACTTT.

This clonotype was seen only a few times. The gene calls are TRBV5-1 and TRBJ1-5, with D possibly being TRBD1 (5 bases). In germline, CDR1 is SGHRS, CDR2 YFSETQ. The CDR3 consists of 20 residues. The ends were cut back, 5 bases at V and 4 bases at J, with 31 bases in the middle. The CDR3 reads CASRDGVGTSLASWNQPQHF. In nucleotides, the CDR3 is TGCGCCAGCAGAGATGGGGTAGGGACTTCGTTGGCGTCCTGGAATCAGCCCCAGCATTTT.

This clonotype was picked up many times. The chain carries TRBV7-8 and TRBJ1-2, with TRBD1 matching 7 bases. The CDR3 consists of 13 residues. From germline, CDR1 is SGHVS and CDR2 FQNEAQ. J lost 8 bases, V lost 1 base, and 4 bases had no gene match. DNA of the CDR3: TGTGCCAGCAGCTTAGGGGGACAGCTGGGCTACACCTTC. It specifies CASSLGGQLGYTF.

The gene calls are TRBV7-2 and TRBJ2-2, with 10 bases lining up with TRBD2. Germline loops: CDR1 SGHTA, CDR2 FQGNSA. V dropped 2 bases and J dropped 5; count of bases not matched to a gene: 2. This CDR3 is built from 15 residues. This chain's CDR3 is CASSLSSGRTGELFF. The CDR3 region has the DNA TGTGCCAGCAGCTTATCTAGCGGGAGAACCGGGGAGCTGTTTTTT.

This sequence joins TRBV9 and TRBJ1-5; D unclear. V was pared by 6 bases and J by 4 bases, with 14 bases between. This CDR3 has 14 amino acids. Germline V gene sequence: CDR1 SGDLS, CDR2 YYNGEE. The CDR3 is CASTRVGWNQPQHF. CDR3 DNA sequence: TGTGCCAGCACCCGGGTTGGTTGGAATCAGCCCCAGCATTTT.

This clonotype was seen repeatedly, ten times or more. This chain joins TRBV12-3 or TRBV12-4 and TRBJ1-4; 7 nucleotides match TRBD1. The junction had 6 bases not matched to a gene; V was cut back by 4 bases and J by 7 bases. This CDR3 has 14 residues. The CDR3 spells CASSSRQGVEKLFF. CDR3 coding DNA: TGTGCCAGCAGTTCCCGACAGGGTGTTGAAAAACTGTTTTTT.

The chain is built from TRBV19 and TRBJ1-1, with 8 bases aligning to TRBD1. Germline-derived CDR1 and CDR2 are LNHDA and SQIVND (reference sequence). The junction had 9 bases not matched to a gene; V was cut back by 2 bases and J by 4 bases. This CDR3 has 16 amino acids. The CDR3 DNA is TGTGCCAGTAGTATAATCCCAGGGGGCGTGGGCACTGAAGCTTTCTTT. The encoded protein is CASSIIPGGVGTEAFF. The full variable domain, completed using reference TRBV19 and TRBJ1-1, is DGGITQSPKYLFRKEGQNVTLSCEQNLNHDAMYWYRQDPGQGLRLIYYSQIVNDFQKGDIAEGYSVSREKKESFPLTVTSAQKNPTAFYLCASSIIPGGVGTEAFFGQGTRLTVV.